What follows describes a single T cell receptor (beta chain). These data are taken from a study of CXCR3-negative and CXCR3-positive naive CD8 T cells. The CDR3 covers 14 residues. Per the germline V gene, CDR1 is SQVTM and CDR2 is ANQGSEA. It was by 5' RACE with UMI labels that the TRB cDNA libraries were prepared. TCRdb re-called the 5' RACE reads and shows each CDR3 protein once, DNA omitted. The sample table includes 45,000 to 70,000 distinct CDR3 sequences. This chain connects TRBV29-1 to TRBJ2-7; absent DNA, TCRdb's TRBD1 call cannot be checked. This receptor was obtained from a human donor in good health. Some clones in this sample may be carry-over from other donors' samples. Sequencing was carried out using memory CD8+ T cells from blood. The CDR3 loop reads CSVEGGGGSYEQYF.